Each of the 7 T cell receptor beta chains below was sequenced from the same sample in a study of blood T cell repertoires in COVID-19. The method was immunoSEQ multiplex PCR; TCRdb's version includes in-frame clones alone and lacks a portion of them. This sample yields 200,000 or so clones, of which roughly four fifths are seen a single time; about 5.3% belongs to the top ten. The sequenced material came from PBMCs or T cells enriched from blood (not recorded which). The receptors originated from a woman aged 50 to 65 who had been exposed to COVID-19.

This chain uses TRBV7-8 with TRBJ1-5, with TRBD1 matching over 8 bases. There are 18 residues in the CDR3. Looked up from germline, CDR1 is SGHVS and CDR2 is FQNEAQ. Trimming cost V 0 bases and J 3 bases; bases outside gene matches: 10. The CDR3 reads CASSLAMVGTGYNQPQHF. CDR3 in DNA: TGTGCCAGCAGCTTAGCTATGGTCGGGACAGGCTACAATCAGCCCCAGCATTTT.

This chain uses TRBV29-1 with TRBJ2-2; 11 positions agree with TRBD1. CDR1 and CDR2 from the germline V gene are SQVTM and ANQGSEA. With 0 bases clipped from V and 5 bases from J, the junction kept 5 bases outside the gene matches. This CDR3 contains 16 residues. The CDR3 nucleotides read TGCAGCGTTGAAGATCCGGGACAGGGGGTGACCGGGGAGCTGTTTTTT. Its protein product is CSVEDPGQGVTGELFF.

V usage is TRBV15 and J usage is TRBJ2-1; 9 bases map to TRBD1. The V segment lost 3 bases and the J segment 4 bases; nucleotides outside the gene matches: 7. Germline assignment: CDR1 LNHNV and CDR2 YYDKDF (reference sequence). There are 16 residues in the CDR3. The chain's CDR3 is CATSRGGQGTYNEQFF. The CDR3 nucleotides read TGTGCCACCAGCAGGGGTGGACAGGGGACTTACAATGAGCAGTTCTTC.

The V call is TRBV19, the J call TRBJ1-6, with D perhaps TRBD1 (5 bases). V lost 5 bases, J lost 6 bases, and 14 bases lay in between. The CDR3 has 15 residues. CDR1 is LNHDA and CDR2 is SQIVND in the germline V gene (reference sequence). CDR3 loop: CASSDPGLRNSPLHF. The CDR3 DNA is TGTGCCAGTAGTGATCCGGGACTGCGTAATTCACCCCTCCACTTT.

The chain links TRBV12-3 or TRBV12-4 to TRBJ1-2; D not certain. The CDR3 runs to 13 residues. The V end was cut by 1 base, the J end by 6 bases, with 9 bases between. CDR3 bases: TGTGCCAGCAGTTTAGGCCAGAAACATGGCTACACCTTC. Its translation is CASSLGQKHGYTF.

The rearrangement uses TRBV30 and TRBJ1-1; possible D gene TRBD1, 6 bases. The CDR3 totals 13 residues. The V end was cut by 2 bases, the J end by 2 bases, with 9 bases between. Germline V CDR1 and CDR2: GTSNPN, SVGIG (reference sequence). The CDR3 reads CAWSRTANTEAFF. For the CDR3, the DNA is TGTGCCTGGAGTAGGACAGCTAACACTGAAGCTTTCTTT. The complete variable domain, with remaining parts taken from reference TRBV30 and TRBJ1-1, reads SQTIHQWPATLVQPVGSPLSLECTVEGTSNPNLYWYRQAAGRGLQLLFYSVGIGQISSEVPQNLSASRPQDRQFILSSKKLLLSDSGFYLCAWSRTANTEAFFGQGTRLTVV.

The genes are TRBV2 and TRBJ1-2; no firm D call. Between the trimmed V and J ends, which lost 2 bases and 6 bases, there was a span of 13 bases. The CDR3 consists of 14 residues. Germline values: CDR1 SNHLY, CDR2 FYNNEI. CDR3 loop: CASSESRNTHGYTF. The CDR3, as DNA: TGTGCCAGCAGTGAATCGAGGAACACACATGGCTACACCTTC.